This TCR beta chain appears in the sequencing data of a study of memory CD4+ T cells and cytomegalovirus serostatus (dated by TCRdb to the late 2010s). General notes on the study: A total of some 33 healthy Belgian adults, of whom 9 were CMV seropositive and about 25 were CMV seronegative, were included in the cohort. The study sequenced CD4+ memory TCRbeta repertoires of a Belgian cohort with known cytomegalovirus serostatus to replicate a published TCR-based CMV serostatus classifier.

In this sample, this clone turned up once. Its antigen is unknown. No base quality information exists; no much larger clone differs at one position. Single viable CD3+CD4+CD8-CD45RO+ cells were sorted as memory CD4+ T cells on a FACSAria II. To determine CMV serostatus, a Roche Elecsys assay was used that detects serum IgG against CMV pp150, pp28, p38 and p52. After thawing, total CD4+ T cells were enriched by positive selection with CD4 magnetic microbeads. The samples came from a different study that was designed specifically to examine the CD4+ T cell memory repertoire. Following standard operating procedures, peripheral blood mononuclear cells were isolated and cryopreserved, while serum was kept at -80 degrees C. The staining relied on CD3-PerCP (BW264/56), CD4-APC (RPA-T4), CD45RO-PE (UCHT1) and CD8-Pacific Orange (3B5) antibodies, and Sytox blue was used to exclude non-viable cells. The full study reports these points: Unlike the original study, which covered naive and memory CD4+ and CD8+ populations, the Belgian study sequenced only CD4+CD45RO+ memory cells. On the Belgian cohort, the classifier built on the original framework reached a median bootstrapped AUC of roughly 0.96, with a 95% CI of 0.76-1.00. For CMV serostatus prediction, a median bootstrapped AUC of 0.95 was reached with the original framework, and a median bootstrapped AUC of roughly 0.9 was reached with a US-trained random forest. Among the roughly 160 previously reported CMV-associated TCRbeta sequences, 67 showed up in the CD4+ memory repertoires, with each one found in between one and five individuals. The results were interpreted as suggesting that the CMV-associated TCR signature is mostly present in the CD4+ memory repertoire.

Genomic DNA was extracted from sorted cells with the Quick-DNA Microprep Kit. TCRbeta DNA was amplified with the immunoSEQ hsTCRbeta kit following the manufacturer's protocol. An Illumina MiSeq instrument was used to sequence the TCRbeta libraries. The authors' pipeline ran thus. Once out-of-frame sequences had been removed, about 2,000,000 distinct TCRbeta sequences were left, which works out to an average of roughly 72,000 per individual. Each individual was scored according to the count of 164 previously reported CMV-associated TCRbeta sequences and the total productive distinct TCRbeta count. A beta-binomial model was reimplemented in Python, and scikit-learn random forests with default parameters were trained on data from the US cohort. Classifier performance on the Belgian cohort was summarized as median AUC with percentile confidence intervals over 10,000 bootstrap iterations. Held by TCRdb, this immuneACCESS table contains in-frame sequences only and omits some clones. Under half of the omission traces to an unresolved V gene where checked; the cause of the rest is unknown. The V and J calls and the clone size are those of that table, but D and trimming were determined from the DNA. Within this sample are some 52,000 clones, with roughly 78% of them counted one time only. Of the sample, about 0.79% falls within the top ten clones.

Sequencing was performed on memory CD4+ T cells from blood. This TCR was recovered from an adult in good health and CMV-seronegative.

CDR3 region: CASSIGAPSSGANVLTF. The DNA sequence is as follows: TGTGCCAGCTCCATCGGGGCGCCTAGCTCTGGGGCCAACGTCCTGACTTTC. The chain was built from TRBV18 and TRBJ2-6; the D gene could be TRBD1 or TRBD2, each one agreeing over 5 bases. According to the germline V gene, CDR1 reads KGHSH and CDR2 reads LQKENI. The V end loses 6 bases and the J end loses 0 bases, and a stretch of 15 bases separates them. The CDR3 sequence holds 17 residues, the cysteine and phenylalanine included. Of the read, only the CDR3 DNA is kept; its 51 bases are in frame from base 1.